The present T cell receptor (beta chain) was sequenced within a study of T cell responses to AZD1222 COVID-19 vaccine. General study points: Spike-specific TCR breadth and depth both grew after two AZD1222 doses. Reports say nearly half of spike-specific TCRs go after unmutated variant regions.

The assay was immunoSEQ multiplex PCR, and TCRdb's table has in-frame clones only and misses some. The sample has approximately 120,000 clones, around 90% seen once. The germline V gene has CDR1 MDHEN and CDR2 SYDVKM. With 6 bases clipped from V and 8 bases from J, the junction kept 13 bases outside the gene matches. The CDR3 totals 16 residues. With respect to this clone: Antigen: not known.

The rearrangement uses TRBV28 and TRBJ1-4; 9 bases line up with TRBD1. Sequencing used peripheral blood, obtained on day 0 of MenACWY control vaccination. The clonotype comes from an adult in good health. The CDR3 DNA reads TGTGCCAGCAGGTTAGGGAGGGACAGGGTTTACGAAAAACTGTTTTTT. It yields the protein CASRLGRDRVYEKLFF.